The rows below give T cell receptor beta chains drawn from one sample of a study of shared clonotypes between healthy human individuals. The repertoire was sequenced with immunoSEQ multiplex PCR; TCRdb's copy has only in-frame clones and lacks some. The table lists about 530,000 clones, 75% to 80% of them singletons. The sample was PBMCs. The receptors originated from a woman in her forties in good health. Some clones in this sample may be carry-over from other donors' samples. Both conserved end residues are part of each CDR3. A D gene is named only where the DNA matches it firmly. The size field is filled for only some rows; it gives once, few, many or a size class.

CDR3aa	CDR3nt	d_gene	v_gene	j_gene	abundance
CASSQVLAGTYEQYF	TGCGCCAGCAGCCAAGTACTAGCGGGAACTTACGAGCAGTACTTC	TRBD2	TRBV4-3	TRBJ2-7	few
CASSFLRYSPYEQYF	TGTGCCAGCAGTTTCCTCCGCTACTCACCCTACGAGCAGTACTTC	NA	TRBV11-3	TRBJ2-7	many
CASSPAGQGGWDTQYF	TGTGCCAGTAGTCCCGCCGGACAGGGGGGATGGGATACGCAGTATTTT	TRBD1	TRBV19	TRBJ2-3	NA
CASNTLGQTGANVLTF	TGTGCCAGCAACACCCTAGGACAAACTGGGGCCAACGTCCTGACTTTC	NA	TRBV28	TRBJ2-6	NA
CAWGKKGYYEQYF	TGTGCCTGGGGTAAGAAGGGGTACTACGAGCAGTACTTC	NA	TRBV30	TRBJ2-7	NA
CASSLDREPYGYTF	TGTGCCAGCAGCTTGGACAGGGAACCCTATGGCTACACCTTC	NA	TRBV5-4	TRBJ1-2	NA
CASSQDRFGRAGDTQYF	TGTGCCAGCAGCCAAGATCGATTCGGGAGGGCTGGAGATACGCAGTATTTT	TRBD2	TRBV4-2	TRBJ2-3	NA
CATKAGLEGDNEQFF	TGTGCCACCAAAGCCGGACTAGAGGGGGATAATGAGCAGTTCTTC	NA	TRBV10-3	TRBJ2-1	NA
CASSFGGTDTGELFF	TGTGCCAGCAGCTTTGGTGGGACGGACACCGGGGAGCTGTTTTTT	NA	TRBV7-2	TRBJ2-2	NA
CASSFGPRRDNYGYTF	TGCGCCAGCAGCTTTGGCCCGAGGAGGGATAACTATGGCTACACCTTC	NA	TRBV5-1	TRBJ1-2	NA
CATRVPGGDTGLKTQYF	TGTGCCACCAGAGTCCCCGGAGGGGACACCGGGTTAAAGACCCAGTACTTC	NA	TRBV15	TRBJ2-5	once
CASRPGQGGEKLFF	TGTGCCAGCAGGCCGGGACAGGGTGGTGAAAAACTGTTTTTT	TRBD1	TRBV27	TRBJ1-4	NA
CASSTRTASSYNEQFF	TGTGCCAGCAGTACCCGGACGGCAAGCTCCTACAATGAGCAGTTCTTC	NA	TRBV6-6	TRBJ2-1	NA
CASSENAGASEKLFF	TGTGCCAGCAGTGAAAATGCAGGGGCTAGTGAAAAACTGTTTTTT	NA	TRBV2	TRBJ1-4	NA
CASSARLAGGEDTQYF	TGTGCCAGCAGCGCCCGACTAGCGGGAGGGGAAGACACGCAGTATTTT	TRBD2	TRBV5-4	TRBJ2-3	NA
CASSFAGGPVGELFF	TGTGCCAGCAGCTTTGCGGGAGGGCCGGTCGGGGAGCTGTTTTTT	TRBD2	TRBV5-4	TRBJ2-2	NA
CASSPPSLGGNTEAFF	TGTGCCAGCTCACCACCTTCCCTCGGCGGGAATACTGAAGCTTTCTTT	NA	TRBV18	TRBJ1-1	NA
CASSPFAPAGYNEQFF	TGTGCCAGCTCACCATTCGCCCCCGCCGGCTACAATGAGCAGTTCTTC	NA	TRBV18	TRBJ2-1	few
CASSGTGLAGDEQYF	TGTGCCAGCAGTGGGACGGGACTAGCGGGAGACGAGCAGTACTTC	TRBD2	TRBV25-1	TRBJ2-7	NA
CATTPLVGALAFF	TGTGCCACTACCCCCTTGGTGGGGGCGTTGGCTTTCTTT	NA	TRBV19	TRBJ1-1	many
CASSERSNQPQHF	TGTGCCAGCAGTGAAAGGTCTAATCAGCCCCAGCATTTT	NA	TRBV2	TRBJ1-5	NA
CASSLEQYNEQFF	TGTGCCAGCAGCTTGGAACAGTACAATGAGCAGTTCTTC	NA	TRBV5-4	TRBJ2-1	NA
CASSEGVGHYNEQFF	TGTGCCAGCAGTGAAGGGGTGGGACACTACAATGAGCAGTTCTTC	NA	TRBV6-1	TRBJ2-1	few
CASSPGPSNQPQHF	TGTGCCAGCAGTCCCGGGCCCAGCAATCAGCCCCAGCATTTT	NA	TRBV6-1	TRBJ1-5	NA
CASSLMGGSSGNTIYF	TGTGCCAGCAGTTTGATGGGAGGGAGCTCTGGAAACACCATATATTTT	NA	TRBV28	TRBJ1-3	NA
CASSSRLAGRRETQYF	TGTGCCAGCAGCTCACGACTAGCGGGAAGGAGAGAGACCCAGTACTTC	TRBD2	TRBV7-9	TRBJ2-5	NA
CASSYGPNTEAFF	TGTGCCAGCAGTTACGGGCCTAACACTGAAGCTTTCTTT	NA	TRBV6-5	TRBJ1-1	NA
CASSTDRGLEKLFF	TGTGCCAGCAGCACGGACAGGGGGCTTGAAAAACTGTTTTTT	TRBD1	TRBV7-9	TRBJ1-4	NA
CASSSPGPETQYF	TGTGCCAGCAGCTCCCCAGGGCCAGAGACCCAGTACTTC	NA	TRBV5-6	TRBJ2-5	NA
CASSSTYGRHATNEKLFF	TGTGCCAGCAGTTCAACTTATGGACGGCATGCAACTAATGAAAAACTGTTTTTT	NA	TRBV27	TRBJ1-4	once
CASSIRGFGANVLTF	TGTGCCAGTAGTATTCGGGGCTTTGGGGCCAACGTCCTGACTTTC	NA	TRBV19	TRBJ2-6	once
CASSPPNSDTQYF	TGTGCCAGCTCACCACCGAACTCAGATACGCAGTATTTT	NA	TRBV18	TRBJ2-3	NA
CSGGGENTEAFF	TGCAGCGGCGGGGGAGAGAACACTGAAGCTTTCTTT	NA	TRBV29-1	TRBJ1-1	NA
CATGQGGNEQFF	TGCGCCACCGGACAGGGAGGCAATGAGCAGTTCTTC	TRBD1	TRBV10-1	TRBJ2-1	NA
CATQRQEVTEAFF	TGTGCCACCCAGCGTCAGGAAGTCACTGAAGCTTTCTTT	NA	TRBV2	TRBJ1-1	NA
CASSQTRQGEQFF	TGTGCCAGCAGCCAGACTAGACAGGGAGAGCAGTTCTTC	NA	TRBV5-8	TRBJ2-1	NA
CAINGQPNQPQHF	TGTGCCATCAACGGACAGCCCAATCAGCCCCAGCATTTT	NA	TRBV10-3	TRBJ1-5	NA
CASSRGDNTEAFF	TGTGCCAGCTCACGCGGCGACAACACTGAAGCTTTCTTT	NA	TRBV18	TRBJ1-1	NA
CASSYSLDQPQHF	TGTGCCAGCAGTTACTCGTTGGATCAGCCCCAGCATTTT	NA	TRBV6-5	TRBJ1-5	once
CSVRQGADTEAFF	TGCAGCGTCCGACAGGGGGCCGACACTGAAGCTTTCTTT	TRBD1	TRBV29-1	TRBJ1-1	NA
CASSEAAGGPETQYF	TGTGCCAGCAGTGAAGCAGCGGGAGGGCCAGAGACCCAGTACTTC	TRBD2	TRBV6-1	TRBJ2-5	NA
CASSTLQGASEKLFF	TGTGCCAGTAGTACCCTACAGGGGGCGAGTGAAAAACTGTTTTTT	TRBD1	TRBV19	TRBJ1-4	few
CASSGTKETQYF	TGTGCCAGCAGCGGGACAAAAGAGACCCAGTACTTC	NA	TRBV10-3	TRBJ2-5	NA
CAAAKGGTEAFF	TGTGCCGCCGCAAAGGGAGGGACTGAAGCTTTCTTT	NA	TRBV15	TRBJ1-1	few
CASSRSPEENTGELFF	TGTGCCAGTAGTCGGAGCCCCGAAGAGAACACCGGGGAGCTGTTTTTT	NA	TRBV19	TRBJ2-2	NA
CAWSRTGDVLTF	TGTGCCTGGAGTCGGACAGGGGACGTCCTGACTTTC	TRBD1	TRBV30	TRBJ2-6	many
CASSLGSETEAFF	TGTGCCAGCAGCTTGGGGTCGGAAACTGAAGCTTTCTTT	NA	TRBV5-8	TRBJ1-1	NA
CASSGAGSSYNEQFF	TGTGCCAGTAGTGGGGCGGGGAGCTCCTACAATGAGCAGTTCTTC	NA	TRBV19	TRBJ2-1	few
CASSLGLRGNTIYF	TGTGCCAGCAGCCTCGGCCTCAGGGGAAACACCATATATTTT	NA	TRBV7-9	TRBJ1-3	few
CASSQDQEEQYF	TGTGCCAGCAGCCAAGATCAGGAGGAGCAGTACTTC	NA	TRBV4-2	TRBJ2-7	once
CASSLNMGTEQFF	TGTGCCAGCAGCTTAAATATGGGGACTGAGCAGTTCTTC	NA	TRBV7-3	TRBJ2-1	NA
CASKEEREVYEQYF	TGTGCCAGCAAAGAGGAGCGGGAGGTATACGAGCAGTACTTC	TRBD2	TRBV28	TRBJ2-7	NA
CAWSVSGGPYEQYF	TGTGCCTGGAGTGTCTCGGGAGGGCCTTACGAGCAGTACTTC	TRBD2	TRBV30	TRBJ2-7	NA
CASSVAGQGRTEAFF	TGTGCCAGCAGCGTAGCGGGGCAGGGGAGGACTGAAGCTTTCTTT	NA	TRBV9	TRBJ1-1	few
CASSLSSGQETQYF	TGTGCCAGCAGCCTTTCTAGCGGCCAAGAGACCCAGTACTTC	TRBD2	TRBV7-3	TRBJ2-5	NA
CASLGLAGGETQYF	TGTGCCAGCTTAGGGCTAGCGGGAGGAGAGACCCAGTACTTC	TRBD2	TRBV6-1	TRBJ2-5	NA
CATSRDRGRMGSYNEQFF	TGTGCCACCAGCAGAGATCGGGGTAGGATGGGGTCCTACAATGAGCAGTTCTTC	NA	TRBV15	TRBJ2-1	NA